This TCR beta chain was obtained from a study of control samples from healthy donors and cancer patients. V lost 2 bases to trimming and J lost 1 base, with 15 bases between them. This CDR3 has 16 residues. The V gene's germline CDR1 is MNHEY and CDR2 SVGEGT. Assay used: immunoSEQ multiplex PCR; TCRdb lists only in-frame clones, some missing. Of 110,000 to 150,000 clones in the sample, 85% to 95% were seen once. The chain uses TRBV6-2 or TRBV6-3 and TRBJ2-7, with D perhaps matching TRBD2 (6 bases). The material sequenced was PBMCs. The receptor was derived from a man aged 60 to 69 with colorectal cancer. The CDR3 DNA follows: TGTGCCAGCAGTTACGGAGGGGCTTTAATTTCCTACGAGCAGTACTTC. It yields the protein CASSYGGALISYEQYF.